The next 13 T cell receptor beta chains were all read from a single sample in a study of blood T cell repertoires in COVID-19 (dated by TCRdb to the early 2020s). The library was made by the immunoSEQ multiplex PCR assay. Here the immuneACCESS table is served through TCRdb, limited to in-frame sequences with V and J called. Missing clones are a known gap in these copies; in checked studies unresolved V genes cover under half, and the rest lacks a known reason. The sample table contains about 210,000 clones; only one count was recorded for 65% to 90% of them. Together, the top ten hold around 9% of the sample. Input material: PBMCs or T cells enriched from blood (not recorded which). These receptors all come from a woman aged 45-65 years with acute COVID-19.

The rearrangement uses TRBV4-1 and TRBJ2-5; possibly TRBD2 for D (5 bases). CDR3 size: 15 residues. CDR1 is MGHRA and CDR2 is YSYEKL in the germline V gene. Trimming pared 7 bases from V and 3 bases from J, leaving 18 bases between. The CDR3 DNA sequence: TGCGCCAGCAAGGCTGAGGGAGATAGGAAAGAGACCCAGTACTTC. Amino acids: CASKAEGDRKETQYF.

The chain combines TRBV2 with TRBJ2-5; 11 bases match TRBD2. Per the germline V gene, CDR1 is SNHLY and CDR2 is FYNNEI. The CDR3 extends over 13 amino acids. V shed 8 bases, J shed 4 bases, and the junction held 3 bases outside the gene matches. In nucleotides, the CDR3 is TGTGCCAGCGAACTAGCGGGAGTAGAGACCCAGTACTTC. Its translation is CASELAGVETQYF. The full variable domain, completed using reference TRBV2 and TRBJ2-5, is EPEVTQTPSHQVTQMGQEVILRCVPISNHLYFYWYRQILGQKVEFLVSFYNNEISEKSEIFDDQFSVERPDGSNFTLKIRSTKLEDSAMYFCASELAGVETQYFGPGTRLLVL.

The chain employs TRBV28 and TRBJ1-1; perhaps TRBD1 as D (5 bases). Germline CDR1 is MDHEN and CDR2 is SYDVKM. Trimming took 4 bases from V and 4 from J, leaving 7 bases between them. The CDR3 spans 12 residues. In DNA form, the CDR3 reads TGTGCCAGCAGTTCCGGGGGCACTGAAGCTTTCTTT. Its protein is CASSSGGTEAFF.

The chain carries TRBV3-1 (or the pseudogene TRBV3-2) and TRBJ1-2; no clear D gene. The CDR3 runs 14 residues. V lost 1 base to trimming and J lost 3 bases, with 9 bases between them. Germline CDR1 reads LGHDT; CDR2 reads YNNKEL (reference sequence). In DNA, the CDR3 is TGTGCCAGCAGCCAAGTTCGGGATTACTATGGCTACACCTTC. It translates to CASSQVRDYYGYTF.

The chain carries TRBV9 and TRBJ2-2; D is unresolved. CDR3 length: 14 residues. The ends were cut back, 0 bases at V and 3 bases at J, with 6 bases in the middle. The germline V gene encodes CDR1 SGDLS and CDR2 YYNGEE. The CDR3 bases are TGTGCCAGCAGCGTAGGGGCACACACCGGGGAGCTGTTTTTT. It encodes CASSVGAHTGELFF.

In its sample, this clone was seen a few times. The gene calls are TRBV5-1 and TRBJ2-1; 9 positions match TRBD2. CDR1 and CDR2 from the germline V gene are SGHRS and YFSETQ. V shed 4 bases, J shed 0 bases, and the junction held 5 bases outside the gene matches. The CDR3 sequence is 16 residues long. CDR3 DNA sequence: TGCGCCAGCAGCAATAGCGGGGGTTTCTCCTACAATGAGCAGTTCTTC. The encoded protein is CASSNSGGFSYNEQFF.

CDR3 protein: CASSVGSVSYEQYF. CDR3 bases: TGTGCCAGCAGCGTAGGAAGCGTAAGCTACGAGCAGTACTTC. The gene calls are TRBV9 and TRBJ2-7; D remains unclear. This CDR3 has 14 residues. Trimming removed 0 bases from V and 3 bases from J, with 10 bases in between. Germline lookup yields CDR1 SGDLS and CDR2 YYNGEE.

The chain couples TRBV5-1 to TRBJ1-6, with TRBD1 identical over 8 bases. Germline V gene data show CDR1 as SGHRS and CDR2 as YFSETQ. The CDR3 is 14 residues long. With 5 bases clipped from V and 9 bases from J, the junction kept 7 bases outside the gene matches. The CDR3 loop reads CASSTGQESSPLHF. Here the CDR3 DNA reads TGCGCCAGCAGTACGGGACAGGAGAGTTCACCCCTCCACTTT.

DNA for the CDR3: TGTGCCAGCAGCCCTCCGCGGGCAGAGAACACTGAAGCTTTCTTT. This codes for CASSPPRAENTEAFF. The rearrangement links TRBV28 to TRBJ1-1; D unresolved. This CDR3 region has 15 residues. Germline CDR1 and CDR2: MDHEN and SYDVKM. V dropped 6 bases and J dropped 1 base, with 15 bases sitting between them.

This chain uses TRBV28 with TRBJ1-2; 7 bases line up with TRBD1. The V gene end was trimmed by 9 bases and the J gene end by 4 bases; junction bases not matched to a gene: 11. CDR3 size: 14 residues. Germline lookup yields CDR1 MDHEN and CDR2 SYDVKM. The CDR3, as DNA: TGTGCCAGTATTGGGGCAGGGGGTTTCTATGGCTACACCTTC. Translated: CASIGAGGFYGYTF.

The chain links TRBV18 to TRBJ1-2; D not resolved. Germline V gene lookup returns CDR1 KGHSH and CDR2 LQKENI. The CDR3 covers 14 residues. Trimming cost V 3 bases and J 4 bases, with 12 bases left between them. This chain's CDR3 is CASSPEGGGYGYTF. In DNA, the CDR3 is TGTGCCAGCTCACCGGAAGGTGGAGGCTATGGCTACACCTTC.

The chain combines TRBV4-2 with TRBJ1-2; no clear D gene. V was cut by 6 bases and J by 6 bases, with 17 bases left in between. CDR1 and CDR2 from the germline V gene are LGHNA and YNFKEQ. The CDR3 contains 14 residues. As DNA, the CDR3 is TGTGCCAGCAGGATCCCGAGCGAGGGTGATGGCTACACCTTC. It is translated as CASRIPSEGDGYTF.

The J gene is TRBJ2-5, the V gene TRBV10-3, with a tentative D call TRBD1 (5 bases). CDR1 ENHRY and CDR2 SYGVKD come from the germline V gene. Trimming pared 0 bases from V and 5 bases from J, leaving 13 bases between. The CDR3 runs 15 residues. The CDR3 bases are TGTGCCATCAGTGAGTCGCACTCCTCAGGGGAGACCCAGTACTTC. It specifies CAISESHSSGETQYF.